Detailed here is one TCR beta chain. The clone's antigen remains unknown. Per-nucleotide qualities are absent, and no much larger clonotype sits a single base away. The cohort consisted of approximately 690 healthy bone marrow donors. All cohort members were sampled while nominally healthy, although unrecorded immune exposures were likely present. The donor tested CMV seropositive, placing the donor among the roughly 300 seropositive members of the cohort. Each donor provided a peripheral blood sample, and peripheral blood mononuclear cells were used for TCR beta sequencing. Genomic DNA extraction from the blood cell samples was performed with the Qiagen DNeasy Blood Extraction Kit. Trimming accounts for 4 bases at V and 5 bases at J, while the number of junction bases matched to no gene is 8. CDR1 SGHDT and CDR2 YYEEEE were looked up in the germline V gene. Its CDR3 holds 15 amino acids, cysteine through phenylalanine. Only the CDR3 portion is preserved as DNA: 45 bases, with reading frame beginning at the first base.

These data originate in a study of cytomegalovirus exposure and HLA in healthy donors (dated by TCRdb to the late 2010s). Concerning the study at large: An earlier analysis of roughly 610 of the donors reported 276 Gb of sequence data and approximately 120 million unique TCR beta sequences obtained from approximately 180 million T cells. An early release that covered some 630 HLA-typed donors contained around 330 gigabases of sequencing data and tens of millions of unique TCR sequences. Of the approximately 400 genotyped donors, approximately 81% were placed in the genetic ancestry cluster associated with self-reported Caucasian donors. The aim of the study was to test whether cataloging public T cell receptors could identify signatures of past pathogen exposure. The study profiled the T cell repertoires of 666 subjects by immunosequencing and related them to cytomegalovirus serostatus. A separate validation cohort of some 130 different subjects was used in addition to the approximately 640-subject first cohort. To predict cytomegalovirus infection status, the study brought together high-throughput TCR immunosequencing, statistical association of individual TCRs with disease status, and machine learning. A later analysis re-examined previously published TCR beta repertoires from more than 600 donors and added high-resolution HLA genotyping to investigate patterns of TCR occurrence. The later analysis used no new phenotypic data to find candidate immune exposures, relying instead on TCR beta sequences and their occurrence across donors. An earlier analysis of 500 to 650 of the donors applied high-throughput TCR beta sequencing to assess whether each TCR beta V gene segment acted as functional or pseudogenic. Donor age, sex, ethnicity and CMV serostatus were compiled together with the repertoire data. In a later genetic analysis, genome-wide SNP genotypes for about 55% of the roughly 670 donors were used, and that subset was treated as a discovery cohort. All discovery cohort repertoires had been generated using a single sequencing platform. HLA typing included class I and class II loci at four-digit resolution. The number of typed donors differed by locus: 629-630 for A, B, C, DRB1 and DQB1; 522 for DQA1; 606 for DPA1; and around 470 for DPB1. Four to six DR-DQ haplotypes were handled as single units for association and clustering because linkage in the cohort was strong. On average, around 240,000 unique TCR beta nucleotide sequences were sequenced per donor among a few hundred genotyped donors of the cohort, with roughly 19% of those sequences being non-productive.

Paper-wide results and their limitations: When HLA alleles, especially DR and DQ, strongly co-occurred, TCR associations were difficult to assign to individual alleles. The sequencing pipeline was judged likely to have produced a cluster of highly shared sequence variants as a technical artifact. In a later analysis, HLA-associated TCR beta chains were found to be more clonally expanded and to have lower generation probabilities than equally common non-associated chains. Some IMGT-functional V segments, including TRBV6-2 and TRBV6-3, could not be distinguished by the 87-base-pair reads and were therefore excluded. According to a later genetic analysis, donors in an Asian-associated ancestry cluster had fewer N-insertions in productive TCRs than the approximately 670-donor mean. In an earlier analysis of 450 to 750 of the donors, most TCR beta V segments appeared in productive rearrangements about 87% or about 30% of the time, broadly matching IMGT annotations. Because HLA typing was missing for some donors at each locus, association tests included only the typed subset. According to a later analysis, TCR association rates differed among HLA loci, with DRB1 alleles showing the most associated TCRs and HLA-C alleles showing the fewest. Most TCR sequences were observed very rarely across donors, whereas some public TCRs were present in many individuals. Some 15 rarely observed V segments, including chromosome 9 orphons, were excluded from the earlier analysis of approximately 600 of the donors because counts were too low. V-gene and J-gene trimming of TCR beta chains was associated with a missense DCLRE1C variant in a later genetic analysis, and the association was replicated in an independent cohort. Roughly uniform sequencing depth across donors was assumed in presence/absence analyses, although this assumption may not hold. For the cohort, immune exposure information was limited to CMV serostatus. In a later analysis, most CMV-associated TCR beta chains were found to appear HLA-restricted, with HLA associations seemingly driven largely by CMV exposure. Linkage disequilibrium might explain the correlated functional status among segregating V segments, but an unknown experimental factor could not be ruled out. A further reported finding was that TCR beta sequences accurately predicted the HLA-A and HLA-B alleles for most subjects in the first cohort. Specific HLA alleles were associated with 15,000 to 20,000 TCR beta sequences at a false discovery rate of 0.05 in a later analysis. Only TCR beta chains were sequenced in this cohort, and the absence of alpha or paired-chain data limited detectable features. A few of the identified cytomegalovirus-associated TCR beta chains were confirmed in vitro to be specific for cytomegalovirus antigens. A total of 150 or so TCR beta chains were listed by the study as associated with cytomegalovirus. The authors suggested that the approach could potentially be generalized to other disease states and immunological phenotypes. Several of the top co-occurrence clusters appeared to be linked to parvovirus B19, influenza, CMV and Epstein-Barr virus, according to a later analysis. The classifier was reported to diagnose cytomegalovirus status with high specificity and sensitivity in both the original and validation cohorts.

Library generation was performed with the immunoSEQ multiplex PCR assay. For the multiplex PCR, a mixture combining 60 forward primers for TCR Vbeta segments and 13 reverse primers for TCR Jbeta segments was used. Amplification of the CDR3 region of rearranged TCR beta genes was performed with a multiplex PCR assay on genomic DNA. The amplified TCR beta libraries were sequenced on the Illumina HiSeq System as 87-base-pair reads. Per the original workflow: A later analysis counted about 76 million unique TCR beta chains across the 666 repertoires, and 9 million to 14 million of these chains were shared by at least two donors. To remove PCR and sequencing errors, raw reads were error-corrected and collapsed into unique sequences using a nearest-neighbor algorithm that merged closely related sequences. V, D and J gene segments were assigned by aligning CDR3 sequences to IMGT reference sequences. For a sequence to be retained, at least a six-nucleotide match to both a V gene segment and a J gene segment was required. Rearrangements were called productive when the CDR3 lacked stop codons and stayed in frame with V and J; all others were non-productive. CDR3 was defined by IMGT convention, running from the second conserved V-encoded cysteine to the conserved J-encoded phenylalanine. Sequences without an unambiguous match to a single V gene segment were excluded from the earlier analysis of approximately 600 of the donors. An earlier analysis of 587 of the donors classified V segments as functional when productive rearrangements were above 56.7% and as segregating when the standard deviation between donors was above 5%. A statistical classification framework was developed to diagnose cytomegalovirus status using the catalog of TCR beta chain sequences. V and J gene assignment, in a later analysis, came from comparing TCR nucleotide sequences with IMGT/GENE-DB human TR gene sequences. Using the TCRdist pipeline, a later analysis assigned CDR3 sequences along with most-parsimonious VDJ recombination scenarios. In a later analysis, every TCR beta chain was defined by the combination of its CDR3 amino acid sequence and its V-gene family, and reads without a unique V-gene family were dropped. As a way to deal with suspected cross-contamination and a sequencing artifact, a later analysis dropped 592 nucleotide sequences that were highly shared and had low generation probability. For each public chain, a later analysis derived a clonal expansion index from normalized ranks of inferred template counts within each repertoire. In a later analysis, generation probabilities were computed using a VDJ recombination model fitted to out-of-frame rearrangements, and the results were checked against IGoR. In a later analysis, TCR-TCR, TCR-HLA and TCR-CMV co-occurrence was scored with hypergeometric tests, and a repertoire-size bias correction was applied to TCR pairs. False discovery rates were estimated in a later analysis by permuting HLA or CMV assignments 20 times. In a later analysis, co-occurring TCRs were grouped using DBSCAN, with TCRdist sequence similarity added in when clustering inside HLA-allele-positive subsets. Co-occurrence clustering excluded repertoires with fewer than 30,000 or more than 120,000 public chains, plus five with anomalous nucleotide sharing. TCRdb retrieved this table from immuneACCESS and kept in-frame rearrangements only. Not all clones are present; in checked studies, unresolved V genes account for under half, and no reason is known for the remainder. The DNA gave D and trimming, while V, J and clone size come from that table. The sample includes roughly 100,000 clones, with less than 10% observed a single time. The ten largest clones add up to approximately 5.1% of the sample.

The receptor's source is a man aged 50-60 years in good health and CMV-seropositive. Sequenced material: PBMCs. The rearranged chain carries TRBV5-6 and TRBJ1-3, and 8 junction bases match TRBD1. The DNA is TGTGCCAGCAGCCCCGCCAGCAGGGGGCGAAACACCATATATTTT. The resulting protein is CASSPASRGRNTIYF.